The rows below give T cell receptor beta chains drawn from one sample of a study of control samples from healthy donors and cancer patients. Assay used: immunoSEQ multiplex PCR; TCRdb lists only in-frame clones, some missing. The sample has approximately 190,000 clones, about 90% seen once. Source material: blood. The receptors were gathered from a man between 25 and 39 years old in good health. The CDR3 runs from the conserved cysteine through the conserved F or W. The D gene is left open where the match is weak. Only part of the rows carry a size: once, few, many, or a class if the clone is expanded.

clone size,D gene,V gene,J gene,CDR3 DNA,CDR3 protein
.,TRBD1,TRBV5-1,TRBJ1-3,TGCGCCAGCAGCTTGAAGGGACAGGGGGCGCCGGAAGGAAACACCATATATTTT,CASSLKGQGAPEGNTIYF
.,.,TRBV5-8,TRBJ2-7,TGTGCCAGCAGCTTGGGACAGATTCACTCCTACGAGCAGTACTTC,CASSLGQIHSYEQYF
.,TRBD2,TRBV5-4,TRBJ2-1,TGTGCCAGCAGCTCAGGACTAGCGGAGTACAATGAGCAGTTCTTC,CASSSGLAEYNEQFF
.,.,TRBV27,TRBJ1-6,TGTGCCAGCAGTCCACAGGGTGCGTGGGGTTCACCCCTCCACTTT,CASSPQGAWGSPLHF
.,TRBD2,TRBV7-2,TRBJ2-2,TGTGCTAGGCGCAGAGGGGAAATCCGGCTAGCGGGGGGGCCCGGGGAGCTGTTTTTT,CARRRGEIRLAGGPGELFF
.,.,TRBV24-1,TRBJ2-1,TGTGCCACCAGTGCTCAGGGGCGTACCTCATATGAGCAGTTCTTC,CATSAQGRTSYEQFF
.,.,TRBV4-1,TRBJ2-7,TGCGCCAGCAGCCAAGATATAAGTCTTGAGCAGTACTTC,CASSQDISLEQYF
once,.,TRBV9,TRBJ1-1,TGTGCCAGCAGCGCGGGAGGGACGGCCACTGAAGCTTTCTTT,CASSAGGTATEAFF
.,TRBD1,TRBV7-9,TRBJ2-4,TGTGCCAGCAGTTACCGGGACAGGGGTTTGAAAAACATTCAGTACTTC,CASSYRDRGLKNIQYF
.,TRBD2,TRBV19,TRBJ2-1,TGTGCCAGTACTTCAATGGGACTAGCGATCCCCAACTACAATGAGCAGTTCTTC,CASTSMGLAIPNYNEQFF
.,TRBD1,TRBV6-5,TRBJ2-1,TGTGCCAGCCGGGACAGGGGTTCCAATGAGCAGTTCTTC,CASRDRGSNEQFF
.,TRBD1,TRBV6-5,TRBJ1-6,TGTGCCAGCGGGGGGACAGCCGGTTCACCCCTCCACTTT,CASGGTAGSPLHF
.,TRBD1,TRBV27,TRBJ2-7,TGTGCCAGCAGGTTCCGACAGGGTACCTACGAGCAGTACTTC,CASRFRQGTYEQYF
.,.,TRBV2,TRBJ2-2,TGTGCCAGCAGTGTGAGGCAGGGGCGGAACACCGGGGAGCTGTTTTTT,CASSVRQGRNTGELFF
.,TRBD1,TRBV7-9,TRBJ1-4,TGTGCCAGCAGCTCTGGGACAGGGGGTAATGAAAAACTGTTTTTT,CASSSGTGGNEKLFF
.,.,TRBV9,TRBJ1-5,TGTGCCAGCAGCGTTTCGAACGATCAGCCCCAGCATTTT,CASSVSNDQPQHF
.,.,TRBV5-6,TRBJ1-1,TGTGCCAGCAGCTTGGTGGGCGGCGGCACTGAAGCTTTCTTT,CASSLVGGGTEAFF
.,TRBD1,TRBV27,TRBJ1-3,TGTGCCAGCAGAGGGACAGGGGGAGGAAACACCATATATTTT,CASRGTGGGNTIYF
.,.,TRBV15,TRBJ1-1,TGTGCCACCAGCAGCGGCCAAGCAGCTCTGGGGCTTTGGGGGACTGAAGCTTTCTTT,CATSSGQAALGLWGTEAFF
.,.,TRBV30,TRBJ1-4,TGTGCCTGGAGTCCCGGTGGGGGGCTAACAACTAATGAAAAACTGTTTTTT,CAWSPGGGLTTNEKLFF
many,TRBD1,TRBV30,TRBJ1-2,TGTGCCTGGAGGAGGACAGGGGGGGGCTATGGCTACACCTTC,CAWRRTGGGYGYTF
.,.,TRBV18,TRBJ1-1,TGTGCCAGCTCACCGACGGAGAACACTGAAGCTTTCTTT,CASSPTENTEAFF
.,.,TRBV3-1/TRBV3-2,TRBJ1-2,TGTGCCAGCAGCCAAGACGGCCCAGGCGGCTACACCTTC,CASSQDGPGGYTF
.,.,TRBV18,TRBJ1-1,TGTGCCAGCTCACAACAGGGACGGGACACTGAAGCTTTCTTT,CASSQQGRDTEAFF
.,.,TRBV30,TRBJ1-5,TGTGCCTGGAGTGCTGGGGGCCGGAACAATCAGCCCCAGCATTTT,CAWSAGGRNNQPQHF
.,TRBD1,TRBV6-1,TRBJ2-1,TGTGCCAGCAGTGCCGGGGGACAGGGCATTTACAATGAGCAGTTCTTC,CASSAGGQGIYNEQFF
.,.,TRBV5-1,TRBJ2-3,TGCGCCAGCAGCTTGAGTACAGATACGCAGTATTTT,CASSLSTDTQYF
.,.,TRBV7-9,TRBJ2-2,TGTGCCAGCAGCTTAGGTGGTTTACCGGGCACCGGGGAGCTGTTTTTT,CASSLGGLPGTGELFF
.,TRBD1,TRBV15,TRBJ1-2,TGTGCCACCAGCAGAGACCCCGACAGGGGCTCTGGCTACACCTTC,CATSRDPDRGSGYTF
.,TRBD1,TRBV19,TRBJ1-2,TGTGCCAGTAGTGCTGGACAGGGGAACTATGGCTACACCTTC,CASSAGQGNYGYTF
.,TRBD1,TRBV7-9,TRBJ1-2,TGTGCCAGCAGGTTCGTAGGGGGACAGGACCTCTATGGCTACACCTTC,CASRFVGGQDLYGYTF
once,.,TRBV7-3,TRBJ1-1,TGTGCCAGCAGCCTCTCAGGGGTCCGGAACACTGAAGCTTTCTTT,CASSLSGVRNTEAFF
.,TRBD2,TRBV3-1/TRBV3-2,TRBJ2-7,TGTGCCAGCAGCCCTCTAGCGGGGGGCACCTACGAGCAGTACTTC,CASSPLAGGTYEQYF
.,TRBD1,TRBV2,TRBJ1-6,TGTGCCAGCAAACCCGGGACAGGGGGCAGTAATTCACCCCTCCACTTT,CASKPGTGGSNSPLHF
.,TRBD1,TRBV6-2/TRBV6-3,TRBJ2-5,TGTGCCAGCAGTAAAGGGACAGTTCAAGAGACCCAGTACTTC,CASSKGTVQETQYF
.,.,TRBV2,TRBJ1-1,TGTGCCAGCAGTGAATGGGGGGCCGGGGGCACTGAAGCTTTCTTT,CASSEWGAGGTEAFF
.,TRBD1,TRBV30,TRBJ1-4,TGTGCCTGGAGTGCCCCGACAGGGGGTGGAGCAACTAATGAAAAACTGTTTTTT,CAWSAPTGGGATNEKLFF
.,.,TRBV9,TRBJ2-5,TGTGCCAGCAGCTCCCACCCGGGCAGGGTCTGGGCAGAGACCCAGTACTTC,CASSSHPGRVWAETQYF
.,TRBD1,TRBV15,TRBJ2-4,TGTGCCACCAGCTCAAGAGCGGGACAGGGGAGTCCCAAAAACATTCAGTACTTC,CATSSRAGQGSPKNIQYF
few,.,TRBV5-6,TRBJ2-2,TGTGCCAGCAGCTTAATAAGTGCGGGGCTGTTTTTT,CASSLISAGLFF
once,.,TRBV7-3,TRBJ2-1,TGTGCCAGCAGCTTGACAGACCTCACGGTCAATGAGCAGTTCTTC,CASSLTDLTVNEQFF
.,.,TRBV11-2,TRBJ1-6,TGTGCCAGCACCGGCGGGCCTTATAATTCACCCCTCCACTTT,CASTGGPYNSPLHF
.,.,TRBV6-6,TRBJ1-5,TGTGCCAGCAGTTCGCTGACGCGAGGGAATCAGCCCCAGCATTTT,CASSSLTRGNQPQHF
.,TRBD1,TRBV19,TRBJ1-1,TGTGCCAGTAGTCCCGACAGGGGGGGGACTGAAGCTTTCTTT,CASSPDRGGTEAFF
.,.,TRBV5-4,TRBJ1-4,TGTGCCAGCAGCAAAGATCAAACAACTAATGAAAAACTGTTTTTT,CASSKDQTTNEKLFF
.,TRBD1,TRBV7-2,TRBJ1-2,TGTGCCAGCAGCCATCCCGGGACAGGGAGTCGAGGCTACACCTTC,CASSHPGTGSRGYTF
.,.,TRBV6-5,TRBJ1-2,TGTGCCGGCGGCCCGGGTGGTGGCTACACCTTC,CAGGPGGGYTF
.,TRBD1,TRBV11-2,TRBJ1-6,TGTGCCAGCAGCCGAGACAGGGCGGCTTCACCCCTCCACTTT,CASSRDRAASPLHF
.,.,TRBV7-9,TRBJ1-1,TGTGCCAGCAGCCCCACCCTAGCAGGAGGTCGCACTGAAGCTTTCTTT,CASSPTLAGGRTEAFF
.,TRBD1,TRBV5-1,TRBJ2-7,TGCGCCAGCAGCTTGGAGCGCGGGACAGGGAACGACGAGCAGTACTTC,CASSLERGTGNDEQYF
.,TRBD1,TRBV9,TRBJ2-3,TGTGCCAGCAGCTTGACCGGGACAGGGATAGATACGCAGTATTTT,CASSLTGTGIDTQYF
once,.,TRBV4-1,TRBJ1-3,TGCGCCAGCAGCCCCGTAGCCGGTGAGACAGAAGGAAACACCATATATTTT,CASSPVAGETEGNTIYF
.,.,TRBV30,TRBJ1-6,TGTGCCTGGAGTCGGGAGTCAAATTCACCCCTCCACTTT,CAWSRESNSPLHF
.,.,TRBV7-9,TRBJ2-7,TGTGCCAGCAGCTTATCAGATGGTCCTCCCTACGAGCAGTACTTC,CASSLSDGPPYEQYF